What follows are 11 T cell receptor beta chains derived from one specimen sequenced in a study of blood T cell repertoires in COVID-19. Sequencing was performed with immunoSEQ multiplex PCR; in TCRdb, only in-frame clones are kept and a portion is missing. Here the sample spans 150,000 or so clones, approximately 80% being singletons. Sequenced input: peripheral blood. Receptors were obtained from a woman over 75 with active or convalescent COVID-19.

The chain has TRBV7-3 and TRBJ2-3; no firm D call. The CDR3 covers 13 residues. Per the germline V gene, CDR1 is SGHTA and CDR2 is FQGTGA. V lost 2 bases and J 3 bases, leaving 6 bases between the germline ends. This CDR3 reads CASSLSTTDTQYF. The CDR3, as DNA: TGTGCCAGCAGCTTATCGACTACAGATACGCAGTATTTT.

The CDR3 protein is CASSIAAANEKLFF. The CDR3 DNA reads TGTGCCAGCTCAATAGCAGCGGCTAATGAAAAACTGTTTTTT. The rearrangement links TRBV18 to TRBJ1-4; unclear D gene. Trimming took 5 bases from V and 3 from J, leaving 10 bases between them. Germline V gene lookup returns CDR1 KGHSH and CDR2 LQKENI. CDR3 size: 14 residues.

This clone was seen a few times. The rearrangement links TRBV2 to TRBJ1-5; a weak D match, TRBD1 (6 bases). There are 17 residues in the CDR3. Germline-derived CDR1 and CDR2 are SNHLY and FYNNEI. V gave up 2 bases and J gave up 0 bases, with 14 bases separating them. The CDR3 bases are TGTGCCAGCAGTGAACCCCGGACAGAGACTAGCAATCAGCCCCAGCATTTT. Its translation is CASSEPRTETSNQPQHF.

The chain combines TRBV3-1 (or the pseudogene TRBV3-2) with TRBJ2-1, with 9 bases fitting TRBD2. Trimming at V came to 0 bases and at J to 9 bases, leaving 9 bases not matched to a gene. The CDR3 sequence is 16 residues long. Germline assignment: CDR1 LGHDT and CDR2 YNNKEL (reference sequence). CDR3 protein: CASSQDLVIAGVEQFF. CDR3 sequence (DNA): TGTGCCAGCAGCCAAGATCTAGTGATAGCGGGGGTTGAGCAGTTCTTC.

The chain is built from TRBV4-2 and TRBJ2-1; TRBD2 matches at 8 bases. The trim removed 0 bases at V and 6 bases at J, leaving 13 bases unmatched. The germline V gene encodes CDR1 LGHNA and CDR2 YNFKEQ. The CDR3 has 18 residues. CDR3 in amino acids: CASSQDIHGTRTLNEQFF. The CDR3 DNA reads TGTGCCAGCAGCCAAGATATTCACGGGACTAGGACCCTCAATGAGCAGTTCTTC.

This sequence joins TRBV5-1 and TRBJ1-4; D gene ambiguous. Trimming took off 0 bases at V and 6 bases at J, with 9 bases between the two ends. The germline V gene has CDR1 SGHRS and CDR2 YFSETQ. The CDR3 has 14 amino acids. This chain's CDR3 is CASSLDSTDEKLFF. In DNA, the CDR3 is TGCGCCAGCAGCTTGGACAGTACGGATGAAAAACTGTTTTTT.

This clone was detected only once. The rearrangement uses TRBV4-2 and TRBJ2-7; D call uncertain. The CDR3 covers 13 residues. The germline V and J ends were trimmed by 6 bases and 0 bases, with 9 bases remaining between them. Germline CDR1 LGHNA, CDR2 YNFKEQ. CDR3 nucleotide sequence: TGTGCCAGCAGGGATCCTAGCTCCTACGAGCAGTACTTC. As protein: CASRDPSSYEQYF.

The J gene is TRBJ1-5, the V gene TRBV28, with D possibly matching TRBD1 (6 bases). Trimming removed 5 bases at V and 4 bases at J, with 15 bases between. The CDR3 contains 15 residues. Germline V gene data show CDR1 as MDHEN and CDR2 as SYDVKM. The CDR3 loop reads CASSPSGGPNQPQHF. The CDR3 DNA is TGTGCCAGCAGTCCCTCGGGGGGGCCGAATCAGCCCCAGCATTTT.

Regarding this clone: At one end the junction does not follow the germline gene, possibly because of a read error. The chain is built from TRBV27 and TRBJ1-6, with a possible D match to TRBD1 (5 bases). There are 16 residues in the CDR3. CDR1 MNHEY and CDR2 SMNVEV come from the germline V gene (reference sequence). In DNA form, the CDR3 reads TGTGCCAGCAGTTTAACTTTCGGGGGGTCCAATTCTCCCCTCCACTTT. This sequence encodes CASSLTFGGSNSPLHF.

This clone has more than one count but fewer than ten. V gene TRBV3-1 (or the pseudogene TRBV3-2) combines with J gene TRBJ1-1; D unclear. The CDR3 extends over 15 amino acids. The germline V gene has CDR1 LGHDT and CDR2 YNNKEL (reference sequence). With 5 bases removed from V and 0 bases from J, the gap between germline ends came to 13 bases. This chain's CDR3 is CASSSPQKMNTEAFF. The CDR3 DNA reads TGTGCCAGCAGCTCCCCACAGAAGATGAACACTGAAGCTTTCTTT.

The table lists this clone with a count of one. CDR3 bases: TGTGCCAGCAGTTTACAGGGAAGTAGCAATCAGCCCCAGCATTTT. Encoded protein: CASSLQGSSNQPQHF. V usage is TRBV6-6 and J usage is TRBJ1-5, with a weak D call TRBD1 (6 bases). V was cut by 4 bases and J by 0 bases, with 10 bases left in between. Germline V gives CDR1 MNHNY, CDR2 SVGAGI (reference sequence). CDR3 length equals 15 residues.